The sequence of this T cell receptor beta chain was determined in a study of cytomegalovirus exposure and HLA in healthy donors. V dropped 0 bases and J dropped 9; count of bases not matched to a gene: 4. The CDR3 is 14 residues long. CDR1 is SGHDT, CDR2 YYEEEE, per germline. In its sample, this clone was seen a few times. The PCR had 60 Vbeta and 13 Jbeta primers. Libraries were prepared by immunoSEQ multiplex PCR; TCRdb keeps only in-frame clonotypes and omits some of them. The sample has some 80,000 clones; more than 60% are singletons. The receptor comes from a man aged 40-55 years in good health and CMV-seronegative. The chain joins TRBV5-6 to TRBJ2-1, with TRBD2 matching 9 bases. The sequenced sample consisted of PBMCs. The CDR3 region is CASSLVRGGGEQFF. CDR3 DNA sequence: TGTGCCAGCAGCTTGGTGCGGGGGGGAGGTGAGCAGTTCTTC.